This entry features one T cell receptor (beta chain) sequence. The method was immunoSEQ multiplex PCR; TCRdb's version includes in-frame clones alone and lacks a portion of them. The sample shows tens of thousands of clones, roughly 90% of them seen only once. V dropped 3 bases and J dropped 1; count of bases not matched to a gene: 4. Germline V gene data show CDR1 as SEHNR and CDR2 as FQNEAQ (reference sequence). The CDR3 length is 16 residues. These data originate in a study of T cell changes during pregnancy in multiple sclerosis. The chain carries TRBV7-9 and TRBJ2-2; 8 bases fit TRBD1. The receptor comes from a female donor with multiple sclerosis, enrolled in a pregnancy study. Sequencing was performed on peripheral blood, taken in the first trimester of pregnancy. This CDR3 reads CASSLQGALNTGELFF. CDR3 bases: TGTGCCAGCAGCTTGCAGGGGGCCTTGAACACCGGGGAGCTGTTTTTT. The full variable domain, rest sourced from reference TRBV7-9 and TRBJ2-2, is DTGVSQNPRHKITKRGQNVTFRCDPISEHNRLYWYRQTLGQGPEFLTYFQNEAQLEKSRLLSDRFSAERPKGSFSTLEIQRTEQGDSAMYLCASSLQGALNTGELFFGEGSRLTVL.